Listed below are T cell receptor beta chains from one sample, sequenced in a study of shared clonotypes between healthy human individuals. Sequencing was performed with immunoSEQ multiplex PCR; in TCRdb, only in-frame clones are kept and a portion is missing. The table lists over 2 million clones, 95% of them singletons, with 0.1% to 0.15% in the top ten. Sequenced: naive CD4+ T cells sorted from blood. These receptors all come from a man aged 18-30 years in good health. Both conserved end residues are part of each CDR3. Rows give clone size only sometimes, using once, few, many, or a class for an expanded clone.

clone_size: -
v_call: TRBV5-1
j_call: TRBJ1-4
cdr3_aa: CASSIGQGRSEKLFF

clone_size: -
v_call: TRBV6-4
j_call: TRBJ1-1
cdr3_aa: CASSEGSNTEAFF

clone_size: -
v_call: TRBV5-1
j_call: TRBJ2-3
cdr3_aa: CASSSPQGLTSTDTQYF

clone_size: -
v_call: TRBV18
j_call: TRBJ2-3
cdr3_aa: CASSPLIAGDGTDTQYF

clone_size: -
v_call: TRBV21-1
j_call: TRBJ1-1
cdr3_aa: CASSKSPPGNTEAFF

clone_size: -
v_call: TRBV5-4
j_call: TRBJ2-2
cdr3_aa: CASSLEAANTGELFF

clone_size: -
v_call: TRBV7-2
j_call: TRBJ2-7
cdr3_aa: CASRSAPGQGNEQYF

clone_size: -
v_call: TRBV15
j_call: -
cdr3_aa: CATSRDRGYEQYF

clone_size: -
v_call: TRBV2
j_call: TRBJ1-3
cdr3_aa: CASSERSGTGNTIYF

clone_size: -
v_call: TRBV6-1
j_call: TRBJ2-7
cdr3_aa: CASSEVQGATYEQYF

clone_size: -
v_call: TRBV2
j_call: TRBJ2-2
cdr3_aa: CASRDPGLANANTGELFF

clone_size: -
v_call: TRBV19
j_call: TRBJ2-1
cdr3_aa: CASRDLGGNYNEQFF

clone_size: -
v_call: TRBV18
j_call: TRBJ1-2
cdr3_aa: CASSPGTDFYGYTF

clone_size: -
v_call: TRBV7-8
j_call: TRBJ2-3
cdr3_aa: CASRYSSGPTDTQYF

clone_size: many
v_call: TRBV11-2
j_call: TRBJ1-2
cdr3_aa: CASSVRALLGYTF

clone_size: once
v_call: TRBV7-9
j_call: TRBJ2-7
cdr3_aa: CASSLLTTGSSYEQYF

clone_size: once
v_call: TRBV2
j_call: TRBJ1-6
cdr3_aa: CASSGDRGSSYNSPLHF

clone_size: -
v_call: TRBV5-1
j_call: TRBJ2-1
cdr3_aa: CASSLVPGLAGDNNEQFF

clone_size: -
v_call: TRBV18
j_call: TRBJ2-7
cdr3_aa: CASSPPAAGGYTYEQYF

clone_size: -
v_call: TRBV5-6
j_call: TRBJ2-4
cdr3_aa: CASSFGALLGKNIQYF

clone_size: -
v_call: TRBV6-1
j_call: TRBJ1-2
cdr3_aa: CASSEGGFGGYTF

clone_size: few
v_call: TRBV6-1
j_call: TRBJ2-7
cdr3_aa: CATLGTSGLYEQYF

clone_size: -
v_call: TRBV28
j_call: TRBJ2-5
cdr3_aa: CASRVERGGLQTQYF

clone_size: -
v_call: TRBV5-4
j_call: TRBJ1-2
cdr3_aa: CASSFSGAGNYGYTF

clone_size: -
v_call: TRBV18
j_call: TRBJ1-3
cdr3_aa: CASSPDTGNTIYF

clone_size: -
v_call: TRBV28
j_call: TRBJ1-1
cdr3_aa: CASSPRQVVKAFF

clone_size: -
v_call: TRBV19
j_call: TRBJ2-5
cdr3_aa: CASSQGGGPNQETQYF

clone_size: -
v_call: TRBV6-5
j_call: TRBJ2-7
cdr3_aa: CASRGTSSGEQYF

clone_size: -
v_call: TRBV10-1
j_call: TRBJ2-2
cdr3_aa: CASSDRGTGELFF

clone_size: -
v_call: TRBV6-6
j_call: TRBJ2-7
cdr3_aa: CASSYAEHSYEQYF

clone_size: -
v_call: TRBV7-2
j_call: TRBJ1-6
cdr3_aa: CASSPDSTRPPLHF

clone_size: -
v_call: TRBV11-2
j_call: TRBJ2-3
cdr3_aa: CASSRRGGHSDTQYF

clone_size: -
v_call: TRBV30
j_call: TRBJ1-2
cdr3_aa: CAYQTGGGSGTGTVLHGYTF

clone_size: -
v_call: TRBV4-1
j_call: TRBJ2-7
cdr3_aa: CASSHPPRPEQYF

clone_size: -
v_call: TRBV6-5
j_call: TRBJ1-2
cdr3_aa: CASSSYRADGYTF

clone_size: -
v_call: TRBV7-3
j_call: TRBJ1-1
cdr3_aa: CASGGQPNTEAFF

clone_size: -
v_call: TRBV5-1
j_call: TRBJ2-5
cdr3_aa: CASSLVRTGEYQETQYF

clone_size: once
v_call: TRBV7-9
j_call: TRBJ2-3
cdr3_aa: CASSLSGGRSTDTQYF

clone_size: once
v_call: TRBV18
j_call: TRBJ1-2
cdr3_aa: CASSPIEGQGSYGYTF

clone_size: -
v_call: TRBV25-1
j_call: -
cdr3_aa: CASSGVGQGYSEQYF

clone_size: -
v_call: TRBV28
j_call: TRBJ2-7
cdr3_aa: CASSLPRQKKDEQYF

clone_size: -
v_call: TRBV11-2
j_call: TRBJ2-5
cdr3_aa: CASSGLAGAQETQYF